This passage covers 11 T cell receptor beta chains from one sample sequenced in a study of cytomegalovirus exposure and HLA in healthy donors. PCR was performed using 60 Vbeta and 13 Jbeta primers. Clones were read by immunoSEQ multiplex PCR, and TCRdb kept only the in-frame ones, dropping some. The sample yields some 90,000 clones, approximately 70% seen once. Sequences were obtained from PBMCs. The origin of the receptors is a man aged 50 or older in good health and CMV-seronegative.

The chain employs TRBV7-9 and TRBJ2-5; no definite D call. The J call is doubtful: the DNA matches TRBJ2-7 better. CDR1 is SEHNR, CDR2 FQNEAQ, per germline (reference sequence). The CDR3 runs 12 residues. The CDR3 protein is CASSPTDYEQYF. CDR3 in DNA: TGTGCCAGCAGCCCTACCGATTACGAGCAGTACTTC.

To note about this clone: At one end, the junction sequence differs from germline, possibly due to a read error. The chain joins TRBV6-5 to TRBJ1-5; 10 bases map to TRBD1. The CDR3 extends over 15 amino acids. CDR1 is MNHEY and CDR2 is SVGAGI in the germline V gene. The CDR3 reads CASSSGQGDNQSQHF. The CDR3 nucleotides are TGTGCCAGCAGTTCCGGACAGGGGGACAATCAGTCCCAGCATTTT.

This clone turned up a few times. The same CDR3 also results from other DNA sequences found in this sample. The CDR3 sequence: CASSLFSGGNFNEQFF. The CDR3 DNA reads as TGCGCCAGCAGCTTATTTTCGGGAGGTAATTTCAATGAGCAGTTCTTC. The chain combines TRBV5-1 with TRBJ2-1; the match to TRBD2 covers 7 bases. From germline, CDR1 is SGHRS and CDR2 YFSETQ. CDR3 length: 16 amino acids. The junction had 11 bases not matched to a gene; V was cut back by 2 bases and J by 6 bases.

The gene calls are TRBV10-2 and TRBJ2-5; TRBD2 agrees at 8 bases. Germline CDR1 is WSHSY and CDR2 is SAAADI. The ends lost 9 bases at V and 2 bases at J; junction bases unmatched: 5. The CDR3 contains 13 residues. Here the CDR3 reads CASSGGEQETQYF. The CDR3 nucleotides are TGCGCCAGTTCGGGGGGGGAACAAGAGACCCAGTACTTC.

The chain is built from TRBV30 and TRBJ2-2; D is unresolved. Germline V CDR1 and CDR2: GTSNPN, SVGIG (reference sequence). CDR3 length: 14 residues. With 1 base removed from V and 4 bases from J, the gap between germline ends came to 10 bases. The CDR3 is CAWSAGSVTGELFF. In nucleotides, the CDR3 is TGTGCCTGGAGTGCTGGCAGTGTCACCGGGGAGCTGTTTTTT.

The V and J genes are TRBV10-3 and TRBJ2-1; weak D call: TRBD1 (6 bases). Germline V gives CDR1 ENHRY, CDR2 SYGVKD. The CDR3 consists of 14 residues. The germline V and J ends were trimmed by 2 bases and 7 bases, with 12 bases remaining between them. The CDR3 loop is CAISERLRGNEQFF. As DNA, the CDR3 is TGTGCCATCAGTGAGCGCTTGAGGGGGAATGAGCAGTTCTTC.

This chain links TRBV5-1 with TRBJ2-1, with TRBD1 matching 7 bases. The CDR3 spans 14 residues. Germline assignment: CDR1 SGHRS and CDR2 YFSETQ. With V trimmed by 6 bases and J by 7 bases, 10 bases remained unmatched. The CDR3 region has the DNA TGCGCCAGCACCGCCGGGACAGCACTTAATGAGCAGTTCTTC. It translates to CASTAGTALNEQFF.

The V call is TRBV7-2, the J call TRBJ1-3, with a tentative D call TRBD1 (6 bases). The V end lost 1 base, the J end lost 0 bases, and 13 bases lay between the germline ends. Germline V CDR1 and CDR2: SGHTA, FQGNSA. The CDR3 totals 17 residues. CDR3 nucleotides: TGTGCCAGCAGCTTAGGACAGGCCGCGCTCTCTGGAAACACCATATATTTT. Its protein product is CASSLGQAALSGNTIYF.

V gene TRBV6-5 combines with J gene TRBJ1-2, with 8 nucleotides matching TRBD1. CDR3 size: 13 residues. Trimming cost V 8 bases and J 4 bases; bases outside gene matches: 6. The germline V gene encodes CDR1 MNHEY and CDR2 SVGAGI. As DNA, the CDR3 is TGTGCCAGCGGACAGGGCTCTTTCTATGGCTACACCTTC. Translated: CASGQGSFYGYTF.

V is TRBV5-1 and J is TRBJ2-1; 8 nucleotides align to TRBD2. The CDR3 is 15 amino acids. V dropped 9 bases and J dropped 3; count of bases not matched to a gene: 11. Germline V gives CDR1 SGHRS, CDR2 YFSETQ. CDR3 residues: CANGDIAGNYNEQFF. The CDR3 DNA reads TGCGCCAACGGGGACATAGCGGGAAACTACAATGAGCAGTTCTTC.

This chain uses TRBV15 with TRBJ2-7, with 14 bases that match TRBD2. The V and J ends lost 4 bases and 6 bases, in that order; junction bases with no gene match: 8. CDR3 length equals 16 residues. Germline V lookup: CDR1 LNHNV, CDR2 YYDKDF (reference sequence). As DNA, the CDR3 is TGTGCCACCAGCACCGGGACTAGCGGGAGTACGCGCGAGCAGTACTTC. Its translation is CATSTGTSGSTREQYF.